Reported below is one T cell receptor (beta chain). This entry is derived from a study of blood T cell repertoires in COVID-19. Whole-study context: Material from acute and convalescent COVID-19 was sourced from the United States, Italy and Spain. From T cells, B-cell-depleted T cells, or PBMCs came the material, which was cDNA or gDNA.

In the original workflow: By means of reference gene primer amplification, nucleated cell counts were estimated. The table came from immunoSEQ multiplex PCR; TCRdb's copy has only in-frame clones and leaves some out. That table gives V, J and clone size, and the DNA gave D and trimming. The sample lists approximately 61,000 clones, around 85% occurring once. Germline V gene data show CDR1 as MNHEY and CDR2 as SMNVEV (reference sequence). Deletions cut 5 bases from V and 7 bases from J, with 9 bases between. The CDR3 loop spans 11 amino acids. This receptor was identified in a human donor in a cohort sampled during active COVID-19. The sample taken for sequencing was peripheral blood. This rearrangement joins TRBV27 to TRBJ2-7; D uncertain. The CDR3 DNA follows: TGTGCCAGCAGTATAGCTGGGGAGCAGTACTTC. This encodes CASSIAGEQYF.